This is a list of T cell receptor beta chains from one sample in a study of blood T cells in healthy people across ages. TCRdb reprocessed the 5' RACE reads via MiXCR and lists one record per CDR3 protein. This sample has more than 700,000 distinct CDR3 sequences, with about half found just once. The sequenced material came from blood. Receptors originate from an older man in good health. CDR3s include the opening cysteine and the closing phenylalanine or tryptophan. Each record gives: clone size, J gene, V gene, D gene, CDR3 protein, CDR3 DNA. The D gene is left open where the match is weak. Clone size is shown for a subset of rows, as once, few, many or a class of expanded clone.

abundance: NA; j_gene: TRBJ2-3; v_gene: TRBV29-1; d_gene: TRBD2; CDR3aa: CSSSIAGEKGQYF; CDR3nt: TGCAGCTCTAGTATAGCGGGGGAAAAGGGGCAGTATTTT
abundance: NA; j_gene: TRBJ1-4; v_gene: TRBV12-3/TRBV12-4; d_gene: TRBD1; CDR3aa: CASRTGTGEEKLFF; CDR3nt: TGTGCCAGCAGAACCGGGACAGGGGAAGAAAAACTGTTTTTT
abundance: few; j_gene: TRBJ2-7; v_gene: TRBV20-1; d_gene: NA; CDR3aa: CSARDPFPASVGSYEQYF; CDR3nt: TGCAGTGCTAGAGATCCGTTCCCGGCTAGCGTTGGCTCCTACGAGCAGTACTTC
abundance: NA; j_gene: TRBJ2-1; v_gene: TRBV28; d_gene: TRBD2; CDR3aa: CASSTRVAGDYNEQFF; CDR3nt: TGTGCCAGCAGTACCCGCGTGGCGGGAGACTACAATGAGCAGTTCTTC
abundance: few; j_gene: TRBJ2-3; v_gene: TRBV15; d_gene: TRBD2; CDR3aa: CATSLVTSGSDTQYF; CDR3nt: TGTGCCACCAGCCTTGTCACTAGCGGGAGTGATACGCAGTATTTT
abundance: NA; j_gene: TRBJ2-7; v_gene: TRBV27; d_gene: TRBD1; CDR3aa: CASRAPGQPTYEQYF; CDR3nt: TGTGCCAGCAGGGCTCCGGGACAGCCGACCTACGAGCAGTACTTC
abundance: NA; j_gene: TRBJ2-5; v_gene: TRBV7-8; d_gene: TRBD2; CDR3aa: CASSLFTSGMETQYF; CDR3nt: TGTGCCAGCAGCTTATTTACTAGCGGGATGGAGACCCAGTACTTC
abundance: few; j_gene: TRBJ2-3; v_gene: TRBV12-3/TRBV12-4; d_gene: TRBD2; CDR3aa: CASNPSGGTDTQYF; CDR3nt: TGTGCCAGCAATCCTAGCGGGGGCACAGATACGCAGTATTTT
abundance: NA; j_gene: TRBJ2-7; v_gene: TRBV5-1; d_gene: NA; CDR3aa: CASSLEGHIYEQYF; CDR3nt: TGCGCCAGCAGCTTGGAGGGACATATATACGAGCAGTACTTC
abundance: NA; j_gene: TRBJ2-5; v_gene: TRBV28; d_gene: NA; CDR3aa: CASSRIQGTRETQYF; CDR3nt: TGTGCCAGCAGCCGTATACAGGGTACTCGTGAGACCCAGTACTTC
abundance: NA; j_gene: TRBJ2-1; v_gene: TRBV24-1; d_gene: NA; CDR3aa: CATSDASAAYNEQFF; CDR3nt: TGTGCCACCAGTGATGCTAGCGCGGCCTACAATGAGCAGTTCTTC
abundance: NA; j_gene: TRBJ2-3; v_gene: TRBV11-2; d_gene: TRBD2; CDR3aa: CASSLGTSGSMDRYAYF; CDR3nt: TGTGCCAGCAGCTTAGGCACTAGCGGGAGCATGGACAGATACGCGTATTTT
abundance: NA; j_gene: TRBJ1-2; v_gene: TRBV29-1; d_gene: NA; CDR3aa: CSVMTANYGYTF; CDR3nt: TGCAGCGTTATGACAGCCAACTATGGCTACACCTTC
abundance: NA; j_gene: TRBJ1-6; v_gene: TRBV7-2; d_gene: TRBD1; CDR3aa: CASSLDRPGQDLNSPLHF; CDR3nt: TGTGCCAGCAGCTTAGATAGGCCCGGACAGGACCTTAATTCACCCCTCCACTTT
abundance: once; j_gene: TRBJ2-7; v_gene: TRBV20-1; d_gene: TRBD2; CDR3aa: CSANDQREGPRDEQYF; CDR3nt: TGCAGTGCTAATGATCAGCGGGAGGGCCCTCGGGACGAGCAGTACTTC
abundance: many; j_gene: TRBJ1-2; v_gene: TRBV20-1; d_gene: NA; CDR3aa: CSADRGRGYTF; CDR3nt: TGCAGTGCGGACAGAGGGAGAGGCTACACCTTC
abundance: NA; j_gene: TRBJ2-7; v_gene: TRBV15; d_gene: NA; CDR3aa: CATSSLDTSSYNEQYF; CDR3nt: TGTGCCACCAGCAGCTTAGATACGAGCTCCTACAATGAGCAGTACTTC
abundance: NA; j_gene: TRBJ2-7; v_gene: TRBV12-3/TRBV12-4; d_gene: TRBD2; CDR3aa: CASSGTRREGGYF; CDR3nt: TGTGCCAGCAGCGGGACCAGGAGGGAGGGTGGGTACTTC
abundance: NA; j_gene: TRBJ2-7; v_gene: TRBV15; d_gene: NA; CDR3aa: CATSRDTTGGTVSYEQYF; CDR3nt: TGTGCCACCAGCAGAGACACCACTGGAGGGACCGTGTCCTACGAGCAGTACTTC
abundance: NA; j_gene: TRBJ2-1; v_gene: TRBV7-9; d_gene: TRBD2; CDR3aa: CASSSTPSGTPSNYNEQFF; CDR3nt: TGTGCCAGCAGCTCAACGCCTAGCGGGACTCCTTCGAACTACAATGAGCAGTTCTTC
abundance: few; j_gene: TRBJ2-7; v_gene: TRBV6-6; d_gene: NA; CDR3aa: CASSYVVSGAHEQYF; CDR3nt: TGTGCCAGCAGTTATGTCGTGTCAGGGGCCCACGAGCAGTACTTC
abundance: NA; j_gene: TRBJ2-7; v_gene: TRBV7-2; d_gene: TRBD1; CDR3aa: CASSSNYRGPNEQYF; CDR3nt: TGTGCCAGCAGCTCCAATTACAGGGGACCTAACGAGCAGTACTTC
abundance: NA; j_gene: TRBJ1-2; v_gene: TRBV29-1; d_gene: TRBD1; CDR3aa: CSVGGQGSGYTF; CDR3nt: TGCAGCGTTGGGGGACAGGGCTCTGGCTACACCTTC
abundance: NA; j_gene: TRBJ2-5; v_gene: TRBV28; d_gene: NA; CDR3aa: CASSPTEPLQETQYF; CDR3nt: TGTGCCAGCAGCCCGACCGAGCCCCTACAAGAGACCCAGTACTTC
abundance: NA; j_gene: TRBJ2-7; v_gene: TRBV21-1; d_gene: NA; CDR3aa: CASSKPFGTGSYEQYF; CDR3nt: NA
abundance: many; j_gene: TRBJ1-6; v_gene: TRBV12-3/TRBV12-4; d_gene: TRBD1; CDR3aa: CASRKSGTGESPLHF; CDR3nt: TGTGCCAGCAGAAAATCCGGGACAGGGGAATCACCCCTCCACTTT
abundance: NA; j_gene: TRBJ2-3; v_gene: TRBV30; d_gene: TRBD2; CDR3aa: CAWSLAGSTDTQYF; CDR3nt: TGTGCCTGGAGTCTAGCGGGATCCACAGATACGCAGTATTTT
abundance: NA; j_gene: TRBJ2-1; v_gene: TRBV7-2; d_gene: NA; CDR3aa: CASSTDSYEQFF; CDR3nt: TGTGCCAGCAGCACGGACTCCTATGAGCAGTTCTTC
abundance: NA; j_gene: TRBJ2-6; v_gene: TRBV20-1; d_gene: NA; CDR3aa: CSASTRTGAGANVLTF; CDR3nt: TGCAGTGCTAGTACTAGGACGGGCGCTGGGGCCAACGTCCTGACTTTC
abundance: NA; j_gene: TRBJ2-7; v_gene: TRBV5-1; d_gene: NA; CDR3aa: CASSPGTSDEQYF; CDR3nt: TGCGCCAGCAGCCCCGGGACATCCGACGAGCAGTACTTC
abundance: many; j_gene: TRBJ2-3; v_gene: TRBV29-1; d_gene: NA; CDR3aa: CSVPEPPDTQYF; CDR3nt: TGCAGCGTCCCCGAACCCCCAGATACGCAGTATTTT
abundance: NA; j_gene: TRBJ1-2; v_gene: TRBV5-8; d_gene: NA; CDR3aa: CACSPSPGAYGYTF; CDR3nt: TGCGCCTGCAGCCCCTCTCCGGGGGCCTATGGCTACACCTTC
abundance: NA; j_gene: TRBJ2-7; v_gene: TRBV12-3/TRBV12-4; d_gene: NA; CDR3aa: CASSTVAQSSYEQYF; CDR3nt: TGTGCCAGCAGTACAGTAGCCCAGAGCTCCTACGAGCAGTACTTC
abundance: NA; j_gene: TRBJ2-7; v_gene: TRBV15; d_gene: TRBD2; CDR3aa: CATSNIPGGWQQINYKQYF; CDR3nt: TGTGCCACCAGCAACATCCCCGGGGGGTGGCAGCAAATTAACTACAAGCAGTACTTC
abundance: NA; j_gene: TRBJ2-7; v_gene: TRBV11-2; d_gene: NA; CDR3aa: CASSLMGNSYEQYF; CDR3nt: TGTGCCAGCAGCTTGATGGGGAACTCCTACGAGCAGTACTTC
abundance: NA; j_gene: TRBJ1-2; v_gene: TRBV5-5; d_gene: NA; CDR3aa: CASSPTGHPNYGYTF; CDR3nt: TGTGCCAGCAGCCCGACAGGACATCCTAACTATGGCTACACCTTC
abundance: NA; j_gene: TRBJ2-1; v_gene: TRBV20-1; d_gene: TRBD2; CDR3aa: CSASVPSGSTYNEQFF; CDR3nt: TGCAGTGCTAGTGTGCCTAGCGGCTCAACATACAATGAGCAGTTCTTC
abundance: NA; j_gene: TRBJ2-7; v_gene: TRBV18; d_gene: NA; CDR3aa: CASSPLNGGSYEQYF; CDR3nt: TGTGCCAGCTCACCACTAAACGGGGGATCCTACGAGCAGTACTTC
abundance: NA; j_gene: TRBJ2-1; v_gene: TRBV6-2/TRBV6-3; d_gene: NA; CDR3aa: CASSYRQLSPFF; CDR3nt: TGTGCCAGCAGTTATCGACAGTTAAGTCCGTTCTTC
abundance: NA; j_gene: TRBJ2-2; v_gene: TRBV11-2; d_gene: NA; CDR3aa: CASSLLGTANTGELFF; CDR3nt: TGTGCCAGCAGCTTACTAGGGACTGCGAACACCGGGGAGCTGTTTTTT
abundance: NA; j_gene: TRBJ1-2; v_gene: TRBV28; d_gene: NA; CDR3aa: CASSLSSGTLPGTF; CDR3nt: TGTGCCAGCAGTTTATCCTCCGGGACCCTCCCGGGCACCTTC
abundance: NA; j_gene: TRBJ2-1; v_gene: TRBV27; d_gene: NA; CDR3aa: CASSFSLNNEQFF; CDR3nt: TGTGCCAGCAGTTTCAGCCTGAACAATGAGCAGTTCTTC
abundance: NA; j_gene: TRBJ2-2; v_gene: TRBV7-3; d_gene: TRBD1; CDR3aa: CASSSGAGGGTGELFF; CDR3nt: TGTGCCAGCAGCTCTGGCGCAGGGGGTGGCACCGGGGAGCTGTTTTTT
abundance: few; j_gene: TRBJ2-1; v_gene: TRBV20-1; d_gene: TRBD1; CDR3aa: CSAPTSTGGTYNEQFF; CDR3nt: TGCAGTGCACCGACTTCGACAGGGGGCACCTACAATGAGCAGTTCTTC
abundance: few; j_gene: TRBJ2-7; v_gene: TRBV10-3; d_gene: TRBD1; CDR3aa: CAIMGRGPTSSYNEQYF; CDR3nt: TGTGCCATCATGGGCAGGGGGCCCACAAGCTCCTACAATGAGCAGTACTTC
abundance: NA; j_gene: TRBJ2-5; v_gene: TRBV5-1; d_gene: TRBD1; CDR3aa: CASSFSGGVETQYF; CDR3nt: TGCGCCAGCAGCTTTTCAGGGGGCGTTGAGACCCAGTACTTC
abundance: few; j_gene: TRBJ2-7; v_gene: TRBV6-5; d_gene: TRBD2; CDR3aa: CASRGLLAGSYEQYF; CDR3nt: TGTGCCAGCAGGGGGTTACTAGCGGGAAGCTACGAGCAGTACTTC
abundance: once; j_gene: TRBJ1-5; v_gene: TRBV6-2/TRBV6-3; d_gene: TRBD1; CDR3aa: CASSPAGQGVQPQHF; CDR3nt: TGTGCCAGCAGTCCCGCCGGCCAGGGGGTTCAGCCCCAGCATTTT